The 28 T cell receptor beta chains below come from one sample, sequenced in a study of blood T cell repertoires in COVID-19. The assay was immunoSEQ multiplex PCR, and TCRdb's table has in-frame clones only and misses some. The data contain around 250,000 clones, 70% to 90% of them singletons. Material for sequencing was peripheral blood. The origin of the receptors is a man aged 18-30 years with active or convalescent COVID-19.

The count of this clone is one. The rearrangement joins TRBV18 to TRBJ2-5; D perhaps matches TRBD1 (6 bases). Trimming pared 3 bases from V and 11 bases from J, leaving 13 bases between. The germline V gene encodes CDR1 KGHSH and CDR2 LQKENI. CDR3 length: 12 residues. The CDR3 DNA reads as TGTGCCAGCTCACCCCAGGACAGTGGACAGTACTTC. This encodes CASSPQDSGQYF.

This clone occurred a few times. The chain is built from TRBV30 and TRBJ1-1; possible D gene TRBD1, 6 bases. CDR1 is GTSNPN and CDR2 is SVGIG in the germline V gene (reference sequence). Trimming shortened V by 7 bases and J by 2 bases, and 8 bases separated the two germline ends. The CDR3 is 11 residues long. CDR3 protein: CASQGNTEAFF. CDR3 DNA: TGTGCCTCACAGGGCAACACTGAAGCTTTCTTT.

The chain is built from TRBV19 and TRBJ1-2; 9 bases align to TRBD1. With 1 base clipped from V and 4 bases from J, the junction kept 7 bases outside the gene matches. From germline, CDR1 is LNHDA and CDR2 SQIVND (reference sequence). This CDR3 has 16 residues. As DNA, the CDR3 is TGTGCCAGTAGTATAGTCCCGACAGGGGGAGGCTATGGCTACACCTTC. Translating it yields CASSIVPTGGGYGYTF. Full variable domain (remainder filled in from reference TRBV19 and TRBJ1-2): DGGITQSPKYLFRKEGQNVTLSCEQNLNHDAMYWYRQDPGQGLRLIYYSQIVNDFQKGDIAEGYSVSREKKESFPLTVTSAQKNPTAFYLCASSIVPTGGGYGYTFGSGTRLTVV.

Only a few counts were recorded for this clone. The CDR3 here is CASSPRDSGADTQYF. The CDR3 bases are TGTGCCAGCAGCCCCCGGGACTCGGGTGCAGATACGCAGTATTTT. The chain combines TRBV3-1 (or the pseudogene TRBV3-2) with TRBJ2-3, with D tentatively TRBD2 (6 bases). The V gene's germline CDR1 is LGHDT and CDR2 YNNKEL (reference sequence). Trimming left V 4 bases short and J 4 bases short, with 15 bases between. The CDR3 contains 15 residues.

This clone occurred a few times. The chain joins TRBV6-2 or TRBV6-3 to TRBJ2-1; D is undetermined. Looked up from germline, CDR1 is MNHEY and CDR2 is SVGEGT. This CDR3 is 13 amino acids long. Between the trimmed V and J ends, which lost 0 bases and 10 bases, there was a span of 10 bases. In nucleotides, the CDR3 is TGTGCCAGCAGTTACTCCTGGCTGAAGGAGCAGTTCTTC. It encodes CASSYSWLKEQFF.

Regarding this clone: This CDR3 is also generated by other DNA sequences in the sample. This chain links TRBV6-2 or TRBV6-3 with TRBJ2-7, with a tentative D call TRBD1 (6 bases). Between the trimmed V and J ends, which lost 5 bases and 4 bases, there was a span of 9 bases. The CDR3 totals 12 residues. Germline lookup yields CDR1 MNHEY and CDR2 SVGEGT. The CDR3 sequence: CASSPQGYEQYF. The CDR3 DNA sequence: TGTGCCAGCAGTCCACAGGGATACGAGCAGTACTTC.

The V and J genes are TRBV5-1 and TRBJ2-2, with 13 bases aligning to TRBD2. The CDR3 loop spans 16 amino acids. V shed 4 bases and J 7 bases; nucleotides not matched to a gene: 7. The germline CDR1 and CDR2 sequences are SGHRS and YFSETQ. The CDR3 nucleotides read TGCGCCAGCAGCCGGATAACTAGCGGGAGGGGCGGGGAGCTGTTTTTT. Translation: CASSRITSGRGGELFF.

The V and J genes are TRBV6-2 or TRBV6-3 and TRBJ1-6; 7 nucleotides line up with TRBD1. Trimming removed 0 bases from V and 7 bases from J; junction bases left unmatched: 3. This CDR3 comprises 15 residues. Germline V gene sequence: CDR1 MNHEY, CDR2 SVGEGT. CDR3 protein: CASSYSRDRNSPLHF. Here the CDR3 DNA reads TGTGCCAGCAGTTACTCACGGGACAGAAATTCACCCCTCCACTTT.

This clone was seen only once. This chain links TRBV28 with TRBJ1-2; 8 nucleotides align to TRBD1. Per the germline V gene, CDR1 is MDHEN and CDR2 is SYDVKM. Trimming removed 5 bases from V and 7 bases from J; junction bases left unmatched: 3. The CDR3 loop spans 12 amino acids. The CDR3 DNA sequence: TGTGCCAGCAGTGGCAGGGGGCTTGGCTACACCTTC. Its translation: CASSGRGLGYTF.

This chain links TRBV6-1 with TRBJ1-2; D remains ambiguous. The germline V gene encodes CDR1 MNHNS and CDR2 SASEGT. Trimming shortened V by 3 bases and J by 4 bases, and 6 bases separated the two germline ends. This CDR3 comprises 12 residues. CDR3 nucleotides: TGTGCCAGCAGTGACGGGTTCTATGGCTACACCTTC. This encodes CASSDGFYGYTF.

The chain is built from TRBV12-5 and TRBJ2-6; no reliable D call. Germline CDR1 and CDR2: LGHNT and FRNRAP. This CDR3 is 11 amino acids long. With 6 bases removed from V and 8 bases from J, the gap between germline ends came to 5 bases. Here the CDR3 reads CASGYSNVLTF. Written as DNA, the CDR3 is TGTGCTAGTGGATACTCCAACGTCCTGACTTTC. Full variable domain (remainder filled in from reference TRBV12-5 and TRBJ2-6): DARVTQTPRHKVTEMGQEVTMRCQPILGHNTVFWYRQTMMQGLELLAYFRNRAPLDDSGMPKDRFSAEMPDATLATLKIQPSEPRDSAVYFCASGYSNVLTFGAGSRLTVL.

V usage is TRBV2 and J usage is TRBJ1-3; D gene unclear. V was clipped by 6 bases and J by 7 bases, with 13 bases between them. The CDR3 totals 13 residues. The germline CDR1 and CDR2 sequences are SNHLY and FYNNEI. CDR3 sequence: CASRLEDYNTIYF. The CDR3 DNA follows: TGTGCCAGCAGATTGGAGGATTACAACACCATATATTTT.

This clone was observed a single time. The rearrangement links TRBV12-5 to TRBJ1-1; 7 bases align to TRBD1. CDR3 length equals 14 residues. Germline-derived CDR1 and CDR2 are LGHNT and FRNRAP. The junction had 6 bases not matched to a gene; V was cut back by 4 bases and J by 4 bases. The CDR3 coding sequence is TGTGCTAGTGGTTCTCAGGGGGTCGGCACTGAAGCTTTCTTT. It yields the protein CASGSQGVGTEAFF.

The V call is TRBV5-1, the J call TRBJ1-1; no clear D. With 3 bases removed from V and 5 bases from J, the gap between germline ends came to 20 bases. Germline-derived CDR1 and CDR2 are SGHRS and YFSETQ. There are 16 residues in the CDR3. This CDR3 is CASSSPSGSSGTEAFF. The CDR3 DNA reads TGCGCCAGCAGCTCCCCGTCTGGATCGTCGGGGACTGAAGCTTTCTTT.

The J gene is TRBJ2-1, the V gene TRBV5-1; 7 positions match TRBD1. Per germline, CDR1 SGHRS and CDR2 YFSETQ. The CDR3 totals 14 residues. V was clipped by 5 bases and J by 7 bases; unmatched bases: 9. The CDR3: CASSLQGNSNEQFF. In DNA form, the CDR3 reads TGCGCCAGCAGTTTACAGGGGAATAGTAATGAGCAGTTCTTC.

V and J are TRBV10-1 and TRBJ2-2; 10 positions match TRBD1. Looked up from germline, CDR1 is WNHNN and CDR2 is SYGVQD (reference sequence). The CDR3 consists of 17 residues. With V trimmed by 4 bases and J by 1 base, 6 bases remained unmatched. CDR3 sequence reads: CASSGLRDRGNTGELFF. CDR3 DNA: TGCGCCAGCAGTGGGCTTCGGGACAGGGGGAACACCGGGGAGCTGTTTTTT.

The CDR3 loop is CASRGEGPGELFF. In DNA, the CDR3 is TGTGCCAGCAGAGGAGAGGGTCCCGGGGAGCTGTTTTTT. This chain joins TRBV28 and TRBJ2-2, with TRBD2 as a possible D gene (5 bases). V was cut by 6 bases and J by 6 bases, with 11 bases left in between. Germline loops: CDR1 MDHEN, CDR2 SYDVKM. The CDR3 runs 13 residues.

CDR3 coding DNA: TGTGCTAGTGGTTTCCCGCTCGGCAGGGGGCCATACGAGCAGTACTTC. It codes for CASGFPLGRGPYEQYF. This chain connects TRBV12-5 to TRBJ2-7, with 8 bases aligning to TRBD1. There are 16 residues in the CDR3. CDR1 is LGHNT, CDR2 FRNRAP, per germline. After removal of 3 bases from V and 4 bases from J, the junction contained 11 bases not matched to a gene.

V is TRBV18 and J is TRBJ1-2; 7 bases fit TRBD1. The germline gives CDR1 KGHSH, CDR2 LQKENI. The CDR3 length is 13 residues. The ends lost 5 bases at V and 8 bases at J; junction bases unmatched: 8. CDR3 nucleotide sequence: TGTGCCAGCTCAACGACCTCGACAGGGGGCTACACCTTC. Protein product: CASSTTSTGGYTF.

This chain joins TRBV9 and TRBJ2-3; perhaps TRBD1 as D (6 bases). The V end was cut by 3 bases, the J end by 6 bases, with 14 bases between. The CDR3 sequence is 14 residues long. Germline assignment: CDR1 SGDLS and CDR2 YYNGEE. This CDR3 is CASSALQGSDTQYF. The CDR3 coding sequence is TGTGCCAGCAGCGCCCTACAGGGTTCGGATACGCAGTATTTT.

The chain combines TRBV24-1 with TRBJ1-3; TRBD1 is a possible D gene (6 bases). The CDR3 has 16 residues. Germline CDR1 KGHDR, CDR2 SFDVKD. V lost 10 bases and J lost 4, with 22 bases in between. The CDR3 here is CATRTNREFIGNTIYF. CDR3 DNA: TGTGCCACGAGAACCAACAGGGAGTTTATCGGAAACACCATATATTTT.

The chain joins TRBV7-9 to TRBJ1-5; D gene unclear. The germline V gene encodes CDR1 SEHNR and CDR2 FQNEAQ (reference sequence). The V end was cut by 4 bases, the J end by 5 bases, with 9 bases between. This CDR3 is 13 amino acids long. CDR3 coding DNA: TGTGCCAGCAGCTCCCGGGAATATCAGCCCCAGCATTTT. It codes for CASSSREYQPQHF.

The V call is TRBV28, the J call TRBJ1-3, with a possible D match to TRBD1 (6 bases). V lost 8 bases, J lost 0 bases, and 11 bases lay in between. CDR1 MDHEN and CDR2 SYDVKM come from the germline V gene. This CDR3 region has 14 residues. CDR3 loop: CASWGTFSGNTIYF. Here the CDR3 DNA reads TGTGCCAGCTGGGGGACATTCTCTGGAAACACCATATATTTT. The whole variable domain, filled in from reference TRBV28 and TRBJ1-3, reads DVKVTQSSRYLVKRTGEKVFLECVQDMDHENMFWYRQDPGLGLRLIYFSYDVKMKEKGDIPEGYSVSREKKERFSLILESASTNQTSMYLCASWGTFSGNTIYFGEGSWLTVV.

The chain carries TRBV13 and TRBJ2-7, with D tentatively TRBD2 (5 bases). This CDR3 is built from 14 residues. The V gene lost 4 bases and the J gene lost 5 bases, with 15 bases spanning the gap. Germline-derived CDR1 and CDR2 are PRHDT and FYEKMQ (reference sequence). CDR3 nucleotide sequence: TGTGCCAGCAGCTCCTCGGGGTTGCTCCACGAGCAGTACTTC. Its protein product is CASSSSGLLHEQYF.

The V and J genes are TRBV5-4 and TRBJ1-4; no firm D call. Germline lookup yields CDR1 SGHNT and CDR2 YYREEE (reference sequence). V gave up 0 bases and J gave up 0 bases, with 9 bases separating them. The CDR3 spans 16 residues. Written as DNA, the CDR3 is TGTGCCAGCAGCTTGGCCGGTGGTTCAACTAATGAAAAACTGTTTTTT. The encoded protein is CASSLAGGSTNEKLFF.

The chain carries TRBV4-3 and TRBJ2-1; maybe TRBD2 (6 bases). CDR3 size: 13 residues. Trimming stripped 4 bases from V and 9 bases from J, with 13 bases between. Germline V gene data show CDR1 as LGHNA and CDR2 as YSLEER. CDR3 nucleotides: TGCGCCAGCAGCCTGACTAGTGATGGTGAGCAGTTCTTC. Its translation is CASSLTSDGEQFF.

This sequence joins TRBV7-2 and TRBJ2-7; weak D call: TRBD1 (5 bases). The CDR3 extends over 13 amino acids. Germline-derived CDR1 and CDR2 are SGHTA and FQGNSA. V lost 3 bases and J 4 bases, leaving 10 bases between the germline ends. Written as DNA, the CDR3 is TGTGCCAGCAGCTTCACAGGAGTTTACGAGCAGTACTTC. This encodes CASSFTGVYEQYF.

V is TRBV19 and J is TRBJ2-1, with 9 bases aligning to TRBD2. Unmatched junction bases numbered 10, after V lost 5 bases and J lost 5 bases. Germline loops: CDR1 LNHDA, CDR2 SQIVND (reference sequence). CDR3 size: 16 residues. CDR3 bases: TGTGCCAGTAGTCAACACAGCGGGAGGCCCAACAATGAGCAGTTCTTC. It encodes CASSQHSGRPNNEQFF.